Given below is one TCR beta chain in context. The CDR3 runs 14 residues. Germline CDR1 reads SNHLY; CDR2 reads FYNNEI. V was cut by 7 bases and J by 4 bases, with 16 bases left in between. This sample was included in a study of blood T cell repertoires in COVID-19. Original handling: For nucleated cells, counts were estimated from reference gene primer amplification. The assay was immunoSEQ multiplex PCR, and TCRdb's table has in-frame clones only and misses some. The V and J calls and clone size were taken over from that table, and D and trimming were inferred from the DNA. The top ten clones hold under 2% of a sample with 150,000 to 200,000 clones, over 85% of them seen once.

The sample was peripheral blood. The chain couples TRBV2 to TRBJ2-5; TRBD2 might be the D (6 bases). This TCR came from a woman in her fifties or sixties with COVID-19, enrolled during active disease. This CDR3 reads CASTIPGAIETQYF. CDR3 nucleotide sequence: TGTGCCAGCACCATACCGGGAGCTATAGAGACCCAGTACTTC.